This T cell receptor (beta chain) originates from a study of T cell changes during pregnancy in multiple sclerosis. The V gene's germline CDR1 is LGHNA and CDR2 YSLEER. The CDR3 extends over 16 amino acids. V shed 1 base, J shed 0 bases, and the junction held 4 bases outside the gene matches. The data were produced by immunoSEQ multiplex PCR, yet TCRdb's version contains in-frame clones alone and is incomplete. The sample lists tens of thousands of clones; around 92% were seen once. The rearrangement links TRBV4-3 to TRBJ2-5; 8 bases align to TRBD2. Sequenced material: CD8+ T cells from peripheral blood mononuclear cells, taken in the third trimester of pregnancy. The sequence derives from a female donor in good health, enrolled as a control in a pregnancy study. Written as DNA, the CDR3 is TGCGCCAGCAGCCAAGCCAGGCGGGGGGACCAAGAGACCCAGTACTTC. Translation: CASSQARRGDQETQYF.